A single sample gave rise to the 13 T cell receptor beta chains below, sequenced in a study of control samples from healthy donors and cancer patients (dated by TCRdb to the early 2020s). The receptor library was made with the immunoSEQ multiplex PCR assay. This is the immuneACCESS table as TCRdb keeps it, with only in-frame sequences that have V and J called. A part of the clones is gone; compared with another copy, unresolved V genes explain less than half, and the rest is unexplained. The sample table contains roughly 190,000 clones; only one count was recorded for 91% of them. Roughly 1.6% of the sample rests with the top ten. The source material was blood. The source of these receptors is a woman under 40 in good health.

The chain joins TRBV29-1 to TRBJ2-2; 10 positions agree with TRBD1. The V segment lost 3 bases and the J segment 4 bases; nucleotides outside the gene matches: 2. The germline gives CDR1 SQVTM, CDR2 ANQGSEA. The CDR3 loop spans 14 amino acids. The DNA of the CDR3 is TGCAGCGTTGAGGGACAGGGGTTCACCGGGGAGCTGTTTTTT. Its translation: CSVEGQGFTGELFF.

This chain connects TRBV12-3 or TRBV12-4 to TRBJ2-5; maybe TRBD1 (5 bases). This CDR3 is 12 amino acids long. The V end was cut by 6 bases, the J end by 4 bases, with 9 bases between. CDR3 amino acids: CASRAGSETQYF. The CDR3 nucleotides read TGTGCCAGCAGGGCAGGGTCAGAGACCCAGTACTTC.

V and J are TRBV18 and TRBJ1-3, with a possible D match to TRBD1 (6 bases). The CDR3 loop spans 15 amino acids. The germline gives CDR1 KGHSH, CDR2 LQKENI. Trimming took off 3 bases at V and 0 bases at J, with 9 bases between the two ends. The CDR3 loop reads CASSPGHRSGNTIYF. The CDR3 region has the DNA TGTGCCAGCTCACCGGGACACCGCTCTGGAAACACCATATATTTT.

As concerns this clone: The same CDR3 can be traced to other DNA sequences in this sample. This sequence joins TRBV5-1 and TRBJ1-4, with D unclear. The CDR3 length is 17 residues. V lost 0 bases to trimming and J lost 0 bases, with 12 bases between them. CDR1 and CDR2 (germline): SGHRS, YFSETQ. CDR3 sequence: CASSLGEGGATNEKLFF. Written as DNA, the CDR3 is TGCGCCAGCAGCTTGGGGGAGGGTGGAGCAACTAATGAAAAACTGTTTTTT. Variable domain in full (rest from reference TRBV5-1 and TRBJ1-4): KAGVTQTPRYLIKTRGQQVTLSCSPISGHRSVSWYQQTPGQGLQFLFEYFSETQRNKGNFPGRFSGRQFSNSRSEMNVSTLELGDSALYLCASSLGEGGATNEKLFFGSGTQLSVL.

This rearrangement joins TRBV7-3 to TRBJ2-2, with 9 nucleotides matching TRBD2. This CDR3 has 16 amino acids. After removal of 2 bases from V and 6 bases from J, the junction contained 7 bases not matched to a gene. Germline V gene lookup returns CDR1 SGHTA and CDR2 FQGTGA. The chain's CDR3 is CASSLGVSGRPGELFF. The CDR3, as DNA: TGTGCCAGCAGCTTAGGGGTTAGCGGGAGACCCGGGGAGCTGTTTTTT.

V and J are TRBV6-5 and TRBJ2-2; tentatively, D is TRBD1 (5 bases). V gave up 7 bases and J gave up 6 bases, with 15 bases separating them. The CDR3 sequence is 14 residues long. Germline V gives CDR1 MNHEY, CDR2 SVGAGI. For the CDR3, the DNA is TGTGCCAGCAAACTCCAGGGTGGCCCCGGGGAGCTGTTTTTT. Protein sequence: CASKLQGGPGELFF.

This clone occurred once. The J gene is TRBJ1-1, the V gene TRBV19, with D unresolved. The CDR3 has 13 amino acids. Deletions cut 2 bases from V and 1 base from J, with 5 bases between. Per the germline V gene, CDR1 is LNHDA and CDR2 is SQIVND (reference sequence). Written as DNA, the CDR3 is TGTGCCAGTAGTATAACCAAGAACACTGAAGCTTTCTTT. It translates to CASSITKNTEAFF.

The chain recombines TRBV19 with TRBJ1-1; no clear D. CDR3 length: 15 amino acids. Germline V gene lookup returns CDR1 LNHDA and CDR2 SQIVND (reference sequence). The V end was cut by 3 bases, the J end by 1 base, with 12 bases between. The CDR3 loop reads CASSMGTTSNTEAFF. CDR3 nucleotides: TGTGCCAGTAGTATGGGAACGACCTCGAACACTGAAGCTTTCTTT. The variable domain in full, with the rest retrieved from reference TRBV19 and TRBJ1-1, is DGGITQSPKYLFRKEGQNVTLSCEQNLNHDAMYWYRQDPGQGLRLIYYSQIVNDFQKGDIAEGYSVSREKKESFPLTVTSAQKNPTAFYLCASSMGTTSNTEAFFGQGTRLTVV.

The gene calls are TRBV28 and TRBJ2-7; D gene unclear. V lost 5 bases and J lost 3, with 5 bases in between. In germline, CDR1 is MDHEN, CDR2 SYDVKM. The CDR3 covers 11 residues. CDR3 nucleotides: TGTGCCAGCAGTGACAACTACGAGCAGTACTTC. It codes for CASSDNYEQYF. Complete variable domain (other parts from reference TRBV28 and TRBJ2-7): DVKVTQSSRYLVKRTGEKVFLECVQDMDHENMFWYRQDPGLGLRLIYFSYDVKMKEKGDIPEGYSVSREKKERFSLILESASTNQTSMYLCASSDNYEQYFGPGTRLTVT.

The V and J genes are TRBV29-1 and TRBJ2-1; no reliable D call. CDR1 and CDR2 (germline): SQVTM, ANQGSEA. Between the trimmed V and J ends, which lost 5 bases and 7 bases, there was a span of 6 bases. This CDR3 comprises 10 residues. In DNA, the CDR3 is TGCAGCGTTATCGGAAATGAGCAGTTCTTC. As protein: CSVIGNEQFF.

This chain uses TRBV5-1 with TRBJ2-3, with TRBD1 matching over 9 bases. Trimming at V came to 6 bases and at J to 4 bases, leaving 6 bases not matched to a gene. The CDR3 extends over 14 amino acids. Germline V gene lookup returns CDR1 SGHRS and CDR2 YFSETQ. This CDR3 is CASNNRDRADTQYF. As DNA, the CDR3 is TGCGCCAGCAACAACCGGGACAGGGCAGATACGCAGTATTTT.

V usage is TRBV10-1 and J usage is TRBJ2-3; 7 bases fit TRBD2. V was pared by 6 bases and J by 6 bases, with 0 bases of the junction left unmatched. This CDR3 comprises 11 residues. Germline values: CDR1 WNHNN, CDR2 SYGVQD (reference sequence). The CDR3 nucleotides are TGCGCCAGCAGGGGGGGGGATACGCAGTATTTT. It translates to CASRGGDTQYF.

V usage is TRBV2 and J usage is TRBJ1-6; a weak D match, TRBD1 (5 bases). Germline assignment: CDR1 SNHLY and CDR2 FYNNEI. Trimming pared 0 bases from V and 5 bases from J, leaving 11 bases between. The length of the CDR3 is 16 residues. This CDR3 reads CASSEAGGRNNSPLHF. CDR3 nucleotides: TGTGCCAGCAGTGAAGCTGGGGGTCGCAATAATTCACCCCTCCACTTT.